Listed below are T cell receptor beta chains from one sample, sequenced in a study of cytomegalovirus exposure and HLA in healthy donors. Assay used: immunoSEQ multiplex PCR; TCRdb lists only in-frame clones, some missing. Among 110,000 to 150,000 clones listed, about four fifths were seen once. Specimen: PBMCs. These receptor sequences come from a man between 35 and 55 years old in good health and CMV-seropositive. The CDR3 runs from the conserved cysteine through the conserved F or W. The order of the fields is CDR3 protein, CDR3 DNA, J gene, V gene, clone size, D gene. D genes are given only for firm matches. Where a row states a size, it is once, few, many or the class of an expanded clone; other rows omit it.

CDR3aa: CSVLTGRTYNEQFF; CDR3nt: TGCAGCGTCCTGACAGGGCGTACCTACAATGAGCAGTTCTTC; j_gene: TRBJ2-1; v_gene: TRBV29-1; abundance: .; d_gene: TRBD1
CDR3aa: CSVSRGNLYEQYF; CDR3nt: TGCAGCGTTAGCAGGGGGAATCTGTACGAGCAGTACTTC; j_gene: TRBJ2-7; v_gene: TRBV29-1; abundance: .; d_gene: TRBD1
CDR3aa: CARGRGTDTQYF; CDR3nt: TGTGCCCGGGGTCGGGGCACAGATACGCAGTATTTT; j_gene: TRBJ2-3; v_gene: TRBV30; abundance: .; d_gene: .
CDR3aa: CASSTPGQAKYGYTF; CDR3nt: TGTGCCAGCAGCACACCGGGACAGGCGAAATATGGCTACACCTTC; j_gene: TRBJ1-2; v_gene: TRBV9; abundance: .; d_gene: TRBD1
CDR3aa: CASSPGRGISKNIQYF; CDR3nt: TGTGCCAGCAGCCCCGGGAGGGGGATCAGCAAAAACATTCAGTACTTC; j_gene: TRBJ2-4; v_gene: TRBV5-4; abundance: .; d_gene: TRBD2
CDR3aa: CASSKKGRQSSYEQYF; CDR3nt: TGTGCCAGCAGCAAAAAGGGTCGACAGAGCTCCTACGAGCAGTACTTC; j_gene: TRBJ2-7; v_gene: TRBV21-1; abundance: .; d_gene: .
CDR3aa: CASSVPQGPYNEQFF; CDR3nt: TGTGCCAGCAGCGTTCCTCAGGGGCCCTACAATGAGCAGTTCTTC; j_gene: TRBJ2-1; v_gene: TRBV9; abundance: .; d_gene: .
CDR3aa: CASRLTGGSNEKLFF; CDR3nt: TGCGCCAGCAGACTGACAGGGGGCTCTAATGAAAAACTGTTTTTT; j_gene: TRBJ1-4; v_gene: TRBV5-1; abundance: .; d_gene: TRBD1
CDR3aa: CSVVASSYEQYF; CDR3nt: TGCAGCGTTGTTGCTAGCTCCTACGAGCAGTACTTC; j_gene: TRBJ2-7; v_gene: TRBV29-1; abundance: .; d_gene: .
CDR3aa: CASSLETVGYTF; CDR3nt: TGCGCCAGCAGCTTGGAGACAGTCGGCTACACCTTC; j_gene: TRBJ1-2; v_gene: TRBV5-1; abundance: .; d_gene: .
CDR3aa: CASGRGGGSSYEQYF; CDR3nt: TGTGCCAGCGGTAGAGGGGGGGGATCCTCCTACGAGCAGTACTTC; j_gene: TRBJ2-7; v_gene: TRBV2; abundance: .; d_gene: .
CDR3aa: CAIRFGQETYEQYF; CDR3nt: TGTGCCATCCGATTCGGACAGGAGACCTACGAGCAGTACTTC; j_gene: TRBJ2-7; v_gene: TRBV10-3; abundance: .; d_gene: TRBD1
CDR3aa: CASSSRSNAGTGSLVNTEAFF; CDR3nt: TGTGCCAGCAGCTCAAGATCAAACGCCGGGACAGGGTCCCTAGTGAACACTGAAGCTTTCTTT; j_gene: TRBJ1-1; v_gene: TRBV9; abundance: .; d_gene: TRBD1
CDR3aa: CATQPRGEVTDTQYF; CDR3nt: TGTGCCACCCAACCCCGGGGGGAGGTCACAGATACGCAGTATTTT; j_gene: TRBJ2-3; v_gene: TRBV7-2; abundance: .; d_gene: TRBD2
CDR3aa: CASSLTGPSTDTQYF; CDR3nt: TGTGCCAGCAGCTTGACTGGCCCTAGCACAGATACGCAGTATTTT; j_gene: TRBJ2-3; v_gene: TRBV7-2; abundance: .; d_gene: .
CDR3aa: CSSTFEGSGYTF; CDR3nt: TGTTCCAGCACTTTTGAGGGTTCCGGCTACACCTTC; j_gene: TRBJ1-2; v_gene: TRBV7-9; abundance: .; d_gene: .
CDR3aa: CASSLDRYSYEQYF; CDR3nt: TGTGCCAGCAGCTTAGATCGGTACAGCTACGAGCAGTACTTC; j_gene: TRBJ2-7; v_gene: TRBV11-2; abundance: once; d_gene: .
CDR3aa: CASSLTGRAIYEQYF; CDR3nt: TGTGCCAGCAGCCTTACTGGCAGGGCTATATACGAGCAGTACTTC; j_gene: TRBJ2-7; v_gene: TRBV6-5; abundance: .; d_gene: .